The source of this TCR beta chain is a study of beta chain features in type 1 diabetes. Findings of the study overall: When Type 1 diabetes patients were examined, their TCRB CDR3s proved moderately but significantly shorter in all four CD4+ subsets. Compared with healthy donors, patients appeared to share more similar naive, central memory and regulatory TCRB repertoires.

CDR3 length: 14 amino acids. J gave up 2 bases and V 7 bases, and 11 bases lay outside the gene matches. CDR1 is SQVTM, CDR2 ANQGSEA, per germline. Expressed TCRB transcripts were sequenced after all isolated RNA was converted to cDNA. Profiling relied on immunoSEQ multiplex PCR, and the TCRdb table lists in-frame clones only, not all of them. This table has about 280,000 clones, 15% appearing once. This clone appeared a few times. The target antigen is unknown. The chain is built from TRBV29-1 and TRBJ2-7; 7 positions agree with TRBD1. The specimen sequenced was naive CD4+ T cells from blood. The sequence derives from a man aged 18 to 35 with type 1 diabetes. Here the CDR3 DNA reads TGCAGCGCCGTCCTCCGGGACAGAGCCTACGAGCAGTACTTC. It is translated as CSAVLRDRAYEQYF.